This T cell receptor beta chain was sequenced in a study of blood T cell repertoires in COVID-19. About the study: The United States, Italy and Spain provided the acute and convalescent COVID-19 samples.

Source study methods: The authors estimated nucleated cell counts from reference gene primer amplification. TCRdb keeps only in-frame clones here, not all; method: immunoSEQ multiplex PCR. V, J and clone size reflect that table, while D and trimming were determined from the DNA. The table lists around 240,000 clones, 70% to 90% of them singletons. Categorization into cohorts depended on clinical history that participants reported. The CDR3 extends over 12 amino acids. J was trimmed by 0 bases and V by 7 bases; bases with no gene match: 2. Per germline, CDR1 SQVTM and CDR2 ANQGSEA. Source material: PBMCs or T cells enriched from blood (not recorded which). The sequence came from a woman between 50 and 59 years old who had recovered from COVID-19. The chain couples TRBV29-1 to TRBJ1-1, with 7 bases identical to TRBD1. The CDR3 region has the DNA TGCAGCGGAGACAGGGTGAACACTGAAGCTTTCTTT. It is translated as CSGDRVNTEAFF.